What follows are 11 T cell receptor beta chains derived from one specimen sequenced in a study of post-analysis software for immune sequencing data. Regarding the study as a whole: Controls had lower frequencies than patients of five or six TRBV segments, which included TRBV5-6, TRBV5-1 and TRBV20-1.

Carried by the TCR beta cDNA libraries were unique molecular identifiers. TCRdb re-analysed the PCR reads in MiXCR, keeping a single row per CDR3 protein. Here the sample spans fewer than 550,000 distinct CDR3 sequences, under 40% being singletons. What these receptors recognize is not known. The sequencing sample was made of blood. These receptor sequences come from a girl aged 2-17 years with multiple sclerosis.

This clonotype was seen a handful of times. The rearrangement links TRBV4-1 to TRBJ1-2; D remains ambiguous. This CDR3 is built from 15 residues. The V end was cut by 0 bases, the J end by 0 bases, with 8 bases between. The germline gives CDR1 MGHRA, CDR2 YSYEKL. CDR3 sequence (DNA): TGCGCCAGCAGCCAAGATGGTGGGCCTAACTATGGCTACACCTTC. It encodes CASSQDGGPNYGYTF.

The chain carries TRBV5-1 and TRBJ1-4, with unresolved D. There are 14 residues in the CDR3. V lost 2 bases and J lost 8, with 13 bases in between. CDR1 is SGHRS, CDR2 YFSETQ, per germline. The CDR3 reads CASSFRPAEEKLFF. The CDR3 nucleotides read TGCGCCAGCAGCTTCCGACCTGCCGAAGAAAAACTGTTTTTT.

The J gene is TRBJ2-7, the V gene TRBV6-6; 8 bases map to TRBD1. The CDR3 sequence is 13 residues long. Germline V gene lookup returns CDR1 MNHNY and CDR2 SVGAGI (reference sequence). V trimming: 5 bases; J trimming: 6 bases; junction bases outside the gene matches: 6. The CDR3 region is CASSTPGGREQYF. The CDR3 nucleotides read TGTGCCAGCAGTACCCCAGGGGGCCGCGAGCAGTACTTC.

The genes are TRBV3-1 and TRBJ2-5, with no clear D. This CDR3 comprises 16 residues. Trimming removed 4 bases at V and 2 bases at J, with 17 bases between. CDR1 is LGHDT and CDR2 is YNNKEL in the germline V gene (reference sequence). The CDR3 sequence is CASSPLRPAVQETQYF. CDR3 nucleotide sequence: TGTGCCAGCAGCCCTCTCCGTCCCGCGGTGCAAGAGACCCAGTACTTC.

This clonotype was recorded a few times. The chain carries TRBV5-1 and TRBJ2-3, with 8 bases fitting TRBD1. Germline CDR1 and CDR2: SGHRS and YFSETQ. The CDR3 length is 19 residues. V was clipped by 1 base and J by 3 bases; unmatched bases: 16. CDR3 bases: TGCGCCAGCAGCTTGACCAGTCCCGGGACAGGAAGGAGGACAGATACGCAGTATTTT. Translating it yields CASSLTSPGTGRRTDTQYF.

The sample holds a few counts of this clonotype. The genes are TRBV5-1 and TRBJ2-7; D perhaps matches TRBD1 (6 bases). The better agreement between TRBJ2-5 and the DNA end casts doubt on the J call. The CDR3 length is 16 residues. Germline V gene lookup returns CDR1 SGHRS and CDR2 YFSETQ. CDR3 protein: CASSHVLQGMRETQYF. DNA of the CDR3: TGCGCCAGCAGCCATGTCCTGCAGGGGATGAGGGAGACCCAGTACTTC.

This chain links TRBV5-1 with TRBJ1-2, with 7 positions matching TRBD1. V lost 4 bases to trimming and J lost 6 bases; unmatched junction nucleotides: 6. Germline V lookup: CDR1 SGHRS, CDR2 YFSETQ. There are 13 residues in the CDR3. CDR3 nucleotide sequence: TGCGCCAGCAGCGGAACAGGGGAAAATGGCTACACCTTC. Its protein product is CASSGTGENGYTF.

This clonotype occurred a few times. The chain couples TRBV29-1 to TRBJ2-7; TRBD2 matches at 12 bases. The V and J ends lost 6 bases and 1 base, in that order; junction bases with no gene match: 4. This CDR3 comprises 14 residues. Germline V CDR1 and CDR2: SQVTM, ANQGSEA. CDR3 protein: CSVAGLAGSYEQYF. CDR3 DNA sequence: TGCAGCGTGGCGGGACTAGCGGGTTCCTACGAGCAGTACTTC.

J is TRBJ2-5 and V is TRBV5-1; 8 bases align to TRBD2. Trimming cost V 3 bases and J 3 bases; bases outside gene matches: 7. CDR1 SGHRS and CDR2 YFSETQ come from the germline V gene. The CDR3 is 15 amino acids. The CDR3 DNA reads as TGCGCCAGCAGCTCGTCGGGGGGGCGAGAAGAGACCCAGTACTTC. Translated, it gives CASSSSGGREETQYF.

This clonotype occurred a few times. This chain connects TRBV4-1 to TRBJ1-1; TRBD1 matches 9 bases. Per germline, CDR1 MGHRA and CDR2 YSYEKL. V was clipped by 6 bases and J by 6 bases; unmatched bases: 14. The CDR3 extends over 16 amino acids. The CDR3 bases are TGCGCCAGCAGACAATCTCCGGGACAGGGAATGTCTGAAGCTTTCTTT. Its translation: CASRQSPGQGMSEAFF.

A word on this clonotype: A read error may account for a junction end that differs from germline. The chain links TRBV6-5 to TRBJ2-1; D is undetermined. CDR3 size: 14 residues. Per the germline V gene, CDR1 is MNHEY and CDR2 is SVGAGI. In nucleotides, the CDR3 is TGTGCCAGCAGTTTCCGAACAGAGTACAATGAGCACTTCTTC. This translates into CASSFRTEYNEHFF.